This TCR beta chain was sequenced in a study of cytomegalovirus exposure and HLA in healthy donors (dated by TCRdb to about 2017). Turning to the overall study: In an earlier analysis of roughly 500 of the donors, less than 350 Gb of sequence data and 90 million to 120 million unique TCR beta sequences from roughly 180 million T cells were reported. An early release that covered about 600 HLA-typed donors contained approximately 290 gigabases of sequencing data and approximately 85 million unique TCR sequences. Among the roughly 380 genotyped donors, approximately 81% belonged to the genetic ancestry cluster associated with self-reported Caucasian donors. HLA typing included class I and class II loci at four-digit resolution. A few DR-DQ haplotypes were treated as single units for association and clustering because of strong linkage in the cohort. The study aimed to test whether cataloging public T cell receptors could reveal signatures of past pathogen exposure. Along with the roughly 700-subject first cohort, a separate validation cohort of over a hundred different subjects was used. Typing coverage differed by locus: A, B, C, DRB1 and DQB1 were typed in about 629-640 donors, DQA1 in about 500, DPA1 in some 570, and DPB1 in just under 480. Across 398 genotyped donors of the cohort, an average of about 240,000 unique TCR beta nucleotide sequences per donor were sequenced, and roughly 20% of those sequences were non-productive. An earlier analysis of approximately 640 of the donors applied high-throughput TCR beta sequencing to assess whether each TCR beta V gene segment acted as functional or pseudogenic. The later analysis used no new phenotypic data to find candidate immune exposures, relying instead on TCR beta sequences and their occurrence across donors. All discovery cohort repertoires had been generated on a single sequencing platform. Donor age, sex, ethnicity and CMV serostatus were collected together with the repertoire data. In a later genetic analysis, genome-wide SNP genotypes for about 55% of the roughly 700 donors were used, and that subset was treated as a discovery cohort. Using immunosequencing, the study profiled T cell repertoires from around 680 subjects and related those repertoires to cytomegalovirus serostatus. A later analysis re-analyzed previously published TCR beta repertoires from roughly 690 donors and added high-resolution HLA genotyping to study TCR occurrence patterns. High-throughput TCR immunosequencing, statistical association of individual TCRs with disease status, and machine learning were combined to predict cytomegalovirus infection status. What the authors observed across the whole study: A further reported finding was that TCR beta sequences accurately predicted the HLA-A and HLA-B alleles for most subjects in the first cohort. According to a later analysis, parvovirus B19, influenza, CMV and Epstein-Barr virus appeared linked to several top co-occurrence clusters. Presence/absence analyses assumed roughly uniform sequencing depth across donors, an assumption that may not hold. The authors suggested that the approach could potentially be generalized to other disease states and immunological phenotypes. An earlier analysis of around 600 of the donors showed that most TCR beta V segments appeared in productive rearrangements either about 90% or about 30% of the time, which broadly matched IMGT annotations. A cluster of highly shared sequence variants was judged likely to represent a technical artifact of the sequencing pipeline. This cohort had only TCR beta chains sequenced, and the lack of alpha or paired-chain data limited which features could be detected. In a later analysis, some 18,000 TCR beta sequences were associated with specific HLA alleles at a false discovery rate of 0.05. Because some donors lacked HLA typing at each locus, the association tests relied only on the typed subset. V-gene and J-gene trimming of TCR beta chains was associated with a missense DCLRE1C variant in a later genetic analysis, and the association was replicated in an independent cohort. A total of 150 or so TCR beta chains were listed by the study as associated with cytomegalovirus. Because the 87-base-pair reads could not distinguish some IMGT-functional V segments, including TRBV6-2 and TRBV6-3, those segments were excluded. In a later analysis, HLA-associated TCR beta chains showed more clonal expansion and lower generation probabilities than non-associated chains that were equally common. Because counts were too low, about 18 rarely observed V segments, including chromosome 9 orphons, were excluded from the earlier analysis of 587 of the donors. In a later analysis, most CMV-associated TCR beta chains were found to appear HLA-restricted, with HLA associations seemingly driven largely by CMV exposure. In vitro tests confirmed that a few of the cytomegalovirus-associated TCR beta chains recognize cytomegalovirus antigens. Assigning TCR associations to individual alleles was difficult when HLA alleles, especially DR and DQ, strongly co-occurred. In a later genetic analysis, fewer N-insertions in productive TCRs were reported among donors in an Asian-associated ancestry cluster than the roughly 700-donor mean. A later analysis found that TCR association rates varied across HLA loci, with DRB1 alleles showing the most associated TCRs and HLA-C alleles the fewest. While some public TCRs were present in many individuals, most TCR sequences turned up only very rarely across donors. Linkage disequilibrium might explain the correlated functional status among segregating V segments, but an unknown experimental factor could not be ruled out. The classifier was reported to diagnose cytomegalovirus status with high specificity and sensitivity in both the original and validation cohorts. For the cohort, immune exposure information was limited to CMV serostatus.

The library was generated by the immunoSEQ multiplex PCR assay. A mixture of 60 forward primers for TCR Vbeta segments and 13 reverse primers for TCR Jbeta segments was used in the multiplex PCR. Amplification of the CDR3 region of rearranged TCR beta genes was performed with a multiplex PCR assay on genomic DNA. The Illumina HiSeq System was used to sequence the amplified TCR beta libraries as 87-base-pair reads. In the authors' own workflow: A later analysis tallied tens of millions of unique TCR beta chains across the roughly 610 repertoires, and roughly 11 million of those chains were shared by two or more donors. A nearest-neighbor algorithm error-corrected the raw reads and collapsed the reads into unique sequences, merging closely related sequences to remove PCR and sequencing errors. CDR3 sequences were aligned to IMGT reference sequences to assign V, D and J gene segments. For a sequence to be retained, at least a six-nucleotide match to both a V gene segment and a J gene segment was required. Rearrangements were called productive when the CDR3 lacked stop codons and stayed in frame with V and J; all others were non-productive. Following IMGT convention, CDR3 was defined as the stretch from the second conserved V-encoded cysteine up to the conserved J-encoded phenylalanine. Sequences without an unambiguous match to a single V gene segment were excluded from the earlier analysis of 587 of the donors. In an earlier analysis of several hundred of the donors, V segments were called functional above 56.7% productive rearrangements and were called segregating when the between-donor standard deviation exceeded 5%. A statistical classification framework was built to diagnose cytomegalovirus status from the catalog of TCR beta chain sequences. V and J gene assignment, in a later analysis, came from comparing TCR nucleotide sequences with IMGT/GENE-DB human TR gene sequences. A later analysis assigned CDR3 sequences and most-parsimonious VDJ recombination scenarios with the TCRdist pipeline. In a later analysis, each TCR beta chain was defined by its CDR3 amino acid sequence together with its V-gene family, and reads lacking a unique V-gene family were excluded. To address suspected cross-contamination and a sequencing artifact, a later analysis removed 592 highly shared, low-generation-probability nucleotide sequences. A later analysis calculated a clonal expansion index for each public chain from normalized within-repertoire ranks of inferred template counts. In a later analysis, generation probabilities were computed using a VDJ recombination model fitted to out-of-frame rearrangements, and the results were checked against IGoR. A later analysis scored TCR-TCR, TCR-HLA and TCR-CMV co-occurrence with hypergeometric tests, applying a repertoire-size bias correction to TCR pairs. To estimate false discovery rates, a later analysis permuted the HLA or CMV assignments 20 times. In a later analysis, co-occurring TCRs were grouped with DBSCAN, and TCRdist sequence similarity was added when clustering was performed within HLA-allele-positive subsets. Co-occurrence clustering excluded repertoires with fewer than 30,000 or more than 120,000 public chains, plus five with anomalous nucleotide sharing. TCRdb holds this immuneACCESS table with in-frame rearrangements only. Some clones are missing; in checked studies, unresolved V genes explain under half, and the rest has no known cause. V, J and clone size derive from that table, while D and trimming were established from the DNA sequence. A total of about 170,000 clones appear in this sample, around 84% of them only once. The ten largest make up 1% of the sample.

This clone came up a few times. What this receptor recognizes is not known. No much larger clone is present one base from it, and per-base qualities are unavailable. The cohort consisted of 600 to 750 healthy bone marrow donors. All cohort members were sampled while nominally healthy, although unrecorded immune exposures were likely present. The donor was CMV seronegative and belonged to the group of several hundred seronegative cohort members. Each donor provided a peripheral blood sample, and peripheral blood mononuclear cells were used for TCR beta sequencing. Genomic DNA was extracted from the blood cell samples with the Qiagen DNeasy Blood Extraction Kit. The CDR3 has 14 amino acids, counting the end cysteine and phenylalanine. Only the CDR3 region is kept as DNA, spanning 42 bases read in frame from base 1. CDR1 MNHEY and CDR2 SVGAGI were looked up in the germline V gene. A distance of 14 bases separates the germline ends of V and J, which lose 2 bases and 8 bases respectively.

Recombination joined TRBV6-5 with TRBJ2-3; there is no confident call for the D gene. What was sequenced was PBMCs. This receptor was identified in a boy younger than 10 in good health and CMV-seronegative. The CDR3 in this case is CASSYSSRLGTQYF. The DNA reads TGTGCCAGCAGTTACAGTAGCCGGCTGGGTACGCAGTATTTT.